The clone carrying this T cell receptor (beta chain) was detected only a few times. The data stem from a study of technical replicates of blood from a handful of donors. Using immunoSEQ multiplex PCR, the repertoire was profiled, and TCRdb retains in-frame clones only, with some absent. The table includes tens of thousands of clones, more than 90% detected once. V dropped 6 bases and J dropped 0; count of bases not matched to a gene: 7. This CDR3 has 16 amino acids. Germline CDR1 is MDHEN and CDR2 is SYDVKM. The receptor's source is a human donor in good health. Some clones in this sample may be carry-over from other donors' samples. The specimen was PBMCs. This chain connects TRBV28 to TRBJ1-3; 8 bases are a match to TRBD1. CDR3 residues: CASRGQGVASGNTIYF. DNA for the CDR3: TGTGCCAGCAGAGGACAGGGAGTAGCCTCTGGAAACACCATATATTTT.